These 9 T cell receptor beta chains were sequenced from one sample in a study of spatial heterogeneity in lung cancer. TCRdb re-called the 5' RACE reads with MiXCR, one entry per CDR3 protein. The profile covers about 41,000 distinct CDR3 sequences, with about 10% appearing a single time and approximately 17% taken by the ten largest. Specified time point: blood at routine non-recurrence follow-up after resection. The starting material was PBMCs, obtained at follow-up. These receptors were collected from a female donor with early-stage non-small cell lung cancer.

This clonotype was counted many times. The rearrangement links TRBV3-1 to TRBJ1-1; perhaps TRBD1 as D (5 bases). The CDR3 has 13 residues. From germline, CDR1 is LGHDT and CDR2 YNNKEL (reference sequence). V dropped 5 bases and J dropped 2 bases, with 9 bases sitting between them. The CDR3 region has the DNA TGTGCCAGCAGCTCGACAGTCAACACTGAAGCTTTCTTT. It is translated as CASSSTVNTEAFF.

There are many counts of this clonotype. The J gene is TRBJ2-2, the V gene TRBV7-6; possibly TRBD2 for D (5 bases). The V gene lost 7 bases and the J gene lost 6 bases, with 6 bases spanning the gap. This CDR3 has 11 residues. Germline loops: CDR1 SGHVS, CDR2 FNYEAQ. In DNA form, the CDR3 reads TGTGCCAGCACCGGGGCCGGGGAGCTGTTTTTT. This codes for CASTGAGELFF.

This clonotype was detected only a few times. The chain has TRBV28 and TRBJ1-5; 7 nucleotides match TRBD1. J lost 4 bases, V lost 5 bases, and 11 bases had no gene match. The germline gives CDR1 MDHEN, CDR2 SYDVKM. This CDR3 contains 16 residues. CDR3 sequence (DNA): TGTGCCAGCAGTACAGGGGCCAGGGGGTCAAATCAGCCCCAGCATTTT. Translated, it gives CASSTGARGSNQPQHF.

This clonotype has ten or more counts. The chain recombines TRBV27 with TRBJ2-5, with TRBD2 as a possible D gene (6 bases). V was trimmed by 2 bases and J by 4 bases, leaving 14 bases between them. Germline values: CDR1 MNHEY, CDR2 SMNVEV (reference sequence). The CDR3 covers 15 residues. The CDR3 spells CASSLGVGGLETQYF. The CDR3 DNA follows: TGTGCCAGCAGTTTAGGGGTTGGGGGGTTAGAGACCCAGTACTTC.

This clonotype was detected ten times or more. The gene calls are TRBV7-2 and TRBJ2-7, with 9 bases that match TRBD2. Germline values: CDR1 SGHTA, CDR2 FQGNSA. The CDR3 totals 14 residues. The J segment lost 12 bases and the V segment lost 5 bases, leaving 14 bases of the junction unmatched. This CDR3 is CASSPTSGGPRGYF. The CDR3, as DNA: TGTGCCAGCAGCCCCACGAGCGGGGGGCCCCGGGGGTACTTC. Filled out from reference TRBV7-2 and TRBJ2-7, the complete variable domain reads GAGVSQSPSNKVTEKGKDVELRCDPISGHTALYWYRQSLGQGLEFLIYFQGNSAPDKSGLPSDRFSAERTGGSVSTLTIQRTQQEDSAVYLCASSPTSGGPRGYFGPGTRLTVT.

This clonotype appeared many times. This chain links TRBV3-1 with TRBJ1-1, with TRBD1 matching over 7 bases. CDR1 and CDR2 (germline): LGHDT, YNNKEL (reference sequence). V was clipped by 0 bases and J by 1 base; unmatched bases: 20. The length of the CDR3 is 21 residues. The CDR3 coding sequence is TGTGCCAGCAGCCAAGATCAAAAAGGGACAGCCAACCCTAGGGCGAACACTGAAGCTTTCTTT. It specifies CASSQDQKGTANPRANTEAFF.

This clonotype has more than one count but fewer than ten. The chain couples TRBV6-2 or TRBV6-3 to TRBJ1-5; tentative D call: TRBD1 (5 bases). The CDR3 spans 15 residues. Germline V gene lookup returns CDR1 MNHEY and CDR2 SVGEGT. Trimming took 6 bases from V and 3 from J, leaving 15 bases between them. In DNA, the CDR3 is TGTGCCAGCAGCCGGACATGGCTTGACAATCAGCCCCAGCATTTT. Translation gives CASSRTWLDNQPQHF.

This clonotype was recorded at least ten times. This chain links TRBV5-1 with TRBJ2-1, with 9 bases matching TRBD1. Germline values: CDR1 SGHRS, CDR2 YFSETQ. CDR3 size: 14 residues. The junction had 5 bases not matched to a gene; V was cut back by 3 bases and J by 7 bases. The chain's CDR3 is CASSSQGAGNEQFF. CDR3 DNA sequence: TGCGCCAGCAGCTCACAGGGGGCTGGTAATGAGCAGTTCTTC.

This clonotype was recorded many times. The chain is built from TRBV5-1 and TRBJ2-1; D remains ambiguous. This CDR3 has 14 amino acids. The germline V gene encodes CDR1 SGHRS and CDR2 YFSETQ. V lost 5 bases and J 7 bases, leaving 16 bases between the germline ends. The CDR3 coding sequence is TGCGCCAGCAGTTTGACCCCACTTCTAAATGAGCAGTTCTTC. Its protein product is CASSLTPLLNEQFF.